The 18 T cell receptor beta chains given below trace back to one sample, sequenced in a study of blood T cell repertoires in COVID-19. Assay used: immunoSEQ multiplex PCR; TCRdb lists only in-frame clones, some missing. The table has around 180,000 clones, roughly 88% seen once. Sequenced material: peripheral blood. These receptors originate from a human donor with active or convalescent COVID-19. The donor label of this sample is uncertain.

The CDR3 DNA reads as TGTGCCAGCAGCTCGTGGACTAGCGGGAGGGCCGGGTCGTACGAGCAGTACTTC. Translating gives CASSSWTSGRAGSYEQYF. The chain uses TRBV7-9 and TRBJ2-7, with TRBD2 matching over 15 bases. The CDR3 extends over 18 amino acids. Germline values: CDR1 SEHNR, CDR2 FQNEAQ (reference sequence). V lost 4 bases, J lost 4 bases, and 11 bases stayed unmatched.

The CDR3 region has the DNA TGTGCCAGCAGCTTACAGGGAAGGGAGACCCAGTACTTC. It translates to CASSLQGRETQYF. The J gene is TRBJ2-5, the V gene TRBV7-9; perhaps TRBD1 as D (5 bases). Trimming pared 2 bases from V and 5 bases from J, leaving 9 bases between. The germline V gene encodes CDR1 SEHNR and CDR2 FQNEAQ (reference sequence). The CDR3 extends over 13 amino acids.

The CDR3 DNA reads as TGTGCCAGCAGCCCCGACTATACGCAGTTCTTC. This sequence encodes CASSPDYTQFF. The rearrangement uses TRBV12-3 or TRBV12-4 and TRBJ2-1; a weak D match, TRBD2 (5 bases). This CDR3 region has 11 residues. Trimming removed 6 bases from V and 12 bases from J, with 12 bases in between.

The V gene is TRBV7-6, the J gene TRBJ2-1, with D maybe TRBD2 (6 bases). Germline CDR1 and CDR2: SGHVS and FNYEAQ. The CDR3 is made up of 17 amino acids. Trimming stripped 0 bases from V and 1 base from J, with 13 bases between. CDR3 sequence: CASSLAPGSSSYNEQFF. The CDR3 nucleotides read TGTGCCAGCAGCTTAGCGCCCGGGAGCTCGTCCTACAATGAGCAGTTCTTC.

This rearrangement joins TRBV7-2 to TRBJ2-5, with TRBD2 matching 12 bases. The trim removed 2 bases at V and 2 bases at J, leaving 3 bases unmatched. This CDR3 spans 16 amino acids. Looked up from germline, CDR1 is SGHTA and CDR2 is FQGNSA. The CDR3 protein is CASSLSLAGGQETQYF. DNA of the CDR3: TGTGCCAGCAGCTTAAGTCTAGCGGGGGGGCAAGAGACCCAGTACTTC. Based on the CDR3 plus reference TRBV7-2 and TRBJ2-5, the full variable domain is GAGVSQSPSNKVTEKGKDVELRCDPISGHTALYWYRQSLGQGLEFLIYFQGNSAPDKSGLPSDRFSAERTGGSVSTLTIQRTQQEDSAVYLCASSLSLAGGQETQYFGPGTRLLVL.

V and J are TRBV7-3 and TRBJ1-1; 11 bases agree with TRBD1. The CDR3 extends over 14 amino acids. Germline-derived CDR1 and CDR2 are SGHTA and FQGTGA. V was pared by 7 bases and J by 4 bases, with 5 bases of the junction left unmatched. The CDR3 DNA reads as TGTGCCAGCACCGCCGGGACAGGGGGCACTGAAGCTTTCTTT. Its translation: CASTAGTGGTEAFF.

This chain links TRBV6-5 with TRBJ1-3, with unresolved D. Trimming cost V 0 bases and J 3 bases, with 12 bases left between them. The CDR3 consists of 16 residues. The germline gives CDR1 MNHEY, CDR2 SVGAGI. The CDR3 protein is CASSYSSVVHGNTIYF. CDR3 bases: TGTGCCAGCAGTTACTCGAGTGTGGTTCATGGAAACACCATATATTTT.

The V call is TRBV3-1 (or the pseudogene TRBV3-2), the J call TRBJ2-7; a weak D match, TRBD1 (5 bases). CDR1 is LGHDT and CDR2 is YNNKEL in the germline V gene (reference sequence). CDR3 length: 13 amino acids. Trimming removed 3 bases at V and 2 bases at J, with 8 bases between. The CDR3 reads CASSQEGAYEQYF. CDR3 in DNA: TGTGCCAGCAGCCAGGAAGGGGCCTACGAGCAGTACTTC.

The J gene is TRBJ2-7, the V gene TRBV20-1, with 7 bases matching TRBD1. V dropped 3 bases and J dropped 5; count of bases not matched to a gene: 7. In germline, CDR1 is DFQATT, CDR2 SNEGSKA (reference sequence). This CDR3 region has 13 residues. CDR3 DNA: TGCAGTGCTAGTCAGGGGGTTGGGGACGAGCAGTACTTC. It is translated as CSASQGVGDEQYF.

The chain employs TRBV12-3 or TRBV12-4 and TRBJ2-2, with D tentatively TRBD2 (5 bases). The CDR3 is 13 residues long. Between the trimmed V and J ends, which lost 10 bases and 3 bases, there was a span of 12 bases. In DNA, the CDR3 is TGTGCCACCAGATGGAGGTACACCGGGGAGCTGTTTTTT. Protein: CATRWRYTGELFF.

The chain is built from TRBV20-1 and TRBJ2-5, with no clear D. The CDR3 has 11 residues. V was clipped by 6 bases and J by 3 bases, with 8 bases between them. CDR1 is DFQATT, CDR2 SNEGSKA, per germline (reference sequence). CDR3 sequence: CSAGSKETQYF. The CDR3 region has the DNA TGCAGTGCCGGGTCCAAAGAGACCCAGTACTTC.

The chain has TRBV7-2 and TRBJ2-3, with 15 bases matching TRBD2. In germline, CDR1 is SGHTA, CDR2 FQGNSA. V lost 6 bases and J lost 4; bases outside the gene matches: 5. The CDR3 length is 16 residues. The CDR3 sequence is CASRPWTSGGADTQYF. CDR3 in DNA: TGTGCCAGCAGACCTTGGACTAGCGGGGGGGCAGATACGCAGTATTTT.

The genes are TRBV5-6 and TRBJ2-5; 12 bases are a match to TRBD2. The length of the CDR3 is 16 residues. Trimming cost V 4 bases and J 2 bases; bases outside gene matches: 6. The germline V gene encodes CDR1 SGHDT and CDR2 YYEEEE. CDR3 sequence: CASSLGLAGSQETQYF. In nucleotides, the CDR3 is TGTGCCAGCAGCCTTGGACTAGCGGGAAGTCAAGAGACCCAGTACTTC.

The V call is TRBV9, the J call TRBJ1-1; D unresolved. This CDR3 spans 17 amino acids. The V gene lost 1 base and the J gene lost 0 bases, with 16 bases spanning the gap. Germline values: CDR1 SGDLS, CDR2 YYNGEE. CDR3 bases: TGTGCCAGCAGCGTATCGGGGAGGCTGGGCATGAACACTGAAGCTTTCTTT. Translation gives CASSVSGRLGMNTEAFF.

The CDR3 loop is CASSQDREWNTGELFF. The CDR3 nucleotides are TGCGCCAGCAGCCAGGACAGGGAGTGGAACACCGGGGAGCTGTTTTTT. The chain uses TRBV4-1 and TRBJ2-2; 8 nucleotides line up with TRBD1. The CDR3 is made up of 16 amino acids. Germline V gene data show CDR1 as MGHRA and CDR2 as YSYEKL. With 3 bases clipped from V and 1 base from J, the junction kept 4 bases outside the gene matches.

This rearrangement joins TRBV30 to TRBJ1-1; 10 bases are a match to TRBD1. The CDR3 length is 13 residues. V lost 4 bases to trimming and J lost 4 bases; unmatched junction nucleotides: 3. CDR1 GTSNPN and CDR2 SVGIG come from the germline V gene (reference sequence). CDR3 DNA sequence: TGTGCCTGGAAAAGGACAGGGGGCACTGAAGCTTTCTTT. Its protein is CAWKRTGGTEAFF.

This clone was counted a single time. The V gene is TRBV21-1, the J gene TRBJ2-5; the D call TRBD2 from the table was never checked on the DNA. TRBV21-1 is reported as a pseudogene. This CDR3 has 16 amino acids. This CDR3 reads CASSKVASGRAGTQYF. Written as DNA, the CDR3 is TGTGCCAGCAGCAAAGTGGCTAGCGGGAGGGCGGGGACCCAGTACTTC.

The chain combines TRBV3-1 (or the pseudogene TRBV3-2) with TRBJ2-5; TRBD2 aligns across 8 bases. There are 16 residues in the CDR3. V shed 3 bases and J 5 bases; nucleotides not matched to a gene: 11. The germline gives CDR1 LGHDT, CDR2 YNNKEL (reference sequence). CDR3 in DNA: TGTGCCAGCAGCCATCGGACGGGAGGGGGAAGCGAGACCCAGTACTTC. Its translation is CASSHRTGGGSETQYF.